The 15 T cell receptor beta chains listed next were all sequenced from one sample in a study of blood T cell repertoires in COVID-19. Using immunoSEQ multiplex PCR, the repertoire was profiled, and TCRdb retains in-frame clones only, with some absent. This table has 150,000 to 200,000 clones, roughly 90% appearing once. What was sequenced was peripheral blood. The receptors stem from a man aged 45-65 years with acute or convalescent COVID-19.

This rearrangement joins TRBV4-1 to TRBJ1-1; 8 nucleotides match TRBD1. The germline gives CDR1 MGHRA, CDR2 YSYEKL. The CDR3 is 13 residues long. Trimming took 4 bases from V and 4 from J; bases not matched to a gene: 2. The CDR3 spells CASSPRGPTEAFF. DNA for the CDR3: TGCGCCAGCAGCCCCAGGGGGCCCACTGAAGCTTTCTTT.

This rearrangement joins TRBV10-3 to TRBJ2-5; 7 nucleotides agree with TRBD2. V shed 3 bases and J 5 bases; nucleotides not matched to a gene: 6. Germline V CDR1 and CDR2: ENHRY, SYGVKD. The CDR3 runs 14 residues. CDR3 nucleotides: TGTGCCATCAGTGATCGCGGGAGTACGGAGACCCAGTACTTC. This sequence encodes CAISDRGSTETQYF.

This chain uses TRBV7-6 with TRBJ2-7; 9 bases are a match to TRBD2. The CDR3 runs to 15 residues. The V gene's germline CDR1 is SGHVS and CDR2 FNYEAQ. V was clipped by 5 bases and J by 4 bases; unmatched bases: 9. CDR3 in amino acids: CASSPTGTSSYEQYF. CDR3 sequence (DNA): TGTGCCAGCAGCCCAACTGGGACTAGCAGTTACGAGCAGTACTTC.

This chain uses TRBV7-9 with TRBJ1-1, with a possible D match to TRBD1 (6 bases). V lost 3 bases to trimming and J lost 1 base, with 9 bases between them. There are 14 residues in the CDR3. CDR1 SEHNR and CDR2 FQNEAQ come from the germline V gene (reference sequence). CDR3 DNA: TGTGCCAGCAGCTTCTTACAGGGGAACACTGAAGCTTTCTTT. Translating gives CASSFLQGNTEAFF.

As for this clone: The sample carries other DNA sequences with the same CDR3. The chain carries TRBV29-1 and TRBJ1-2; D is unresolved. The CDR3 covers 11 residues. Between the trimmed V and J ends, which lost 1 base and 4 bases, there was a span of 4 bases. CDR1 and CDR2 (germline): SQVTM, ANQGSEA. CDR3 sequence reads: CSVEVRYGYTF. The CDR3 coding sequence is TGCAGCGTTGAAGTTCGCTATGGCTACACCTTC.

V is TRBV29-1 and J is TRBJ2-3; tentatively, D is TRBD1 (6 bases). The CDR3 contains 14 residues. Germline CDR1 reads SQVTM; CDR2 reads ANQGSEA. V lost 5 bases and J 3 bases, leaving 15 bases between the germline ends. This CDR3 is CSVPWTDTTDTQYF. The CDR3 nucleotides are TGCAGCGTTCCTTGGACAGATACTACAGATACGCAGTATTTT.

This chain links TRBV6-2 or TRBV6-3 with TRBJ2-1; 9 positions match TRBD1. This CDR3 spans 14 amino acids. Per germline, CDR1 MNHEY and CDR2 SVGEGT. After removal of 5 bases from V and 7 bases from J, the junction contained 6 bases not matched to a gene. The CDR3 here is CASSDLDRGNEQFF. DNA of the CDR3: TGTGCCAGCAGTGACCTGGACAGGGGAAATGAGCAGTTCTTC.

This chain connects TRBV7-9 to TRBJ2-1, with D unclear. The CDR3 totals 16 residues. V lost 1 base and J 0 bases, leaving 10 bases between the germline ends. Germline V gene data show CDR1 as SEHNR and CDR2 as FQNEAQ (reference sequence). The CDR3, as DNA: TGTGCCAGCAGCTTAGTGCTAGGAAGCTCCTACAATGAGCAGTTCTTC. Its translation: CASSLVLGSSYNEQFF.

This chain connects TRBV6-2 or TRBV6-3 to TRBJ2-5; tentative D call: TRBD1 (6 bases). Germline V gene sequence: CDR1 MNHEY, CDR2 SVGEGT. This CDR3 comprises 14 residues. Trimming left V 6 bases short and J 5 bases short, with 16 bases between. CDR3 loop: CASSLTTGWETQYF. For the CDR3, the DNA is TGTGCCAGCAGCCTTACCACAGGGTGGGAGACCCAGTACTTC.

The chain combines TRBV4-1 with TRBJ1-4; 7 bases are a match to TRBD1. After removal of 4 bases from V and 3 bases from J, the junction contained 5 bases not matched to a gene. Germline V gene lookup returns CDR1 MGHRA and CDR2 YSYEKL. The CDR3 is made up of 15 amino acids. The CDR3 loop is CASSLSGQSNEKLFF. CDR3 DNA sequence: TGCGCCAGCAGCCTGTCGGGACAGTCTAATGAAAAACTGTTTTTT.

The chain employs TRBV27 and TRBJ1-6; D might be TRBD1 (5 bases). The CDR3 runs to 18 residues. Trimming shortened V by 7 bases and J by 12 bases, and 31 bases separated the two germline ends. Germline CDR1 MNHEY, CDR2 SMNVEV (reference sequence). CDR3 amino acids: CASTSSGTGVPMRGPLHF. The CDR3 nucleotides read TGTGCCAGCACCTCGTCCGGGACGGGAGTACCTATGAGGGGACCCCTCCACTTT.

This clone appeared a single time. The rearrangement uses TRBV4-1 and TRBJ2-7; TRBD1 agrees at 7 bases. The CDR3 is 15 residues long. V shed 2 bases, J shed 6 bases, and the junction held 10 bases outside the gene matches. Germline lookup yields CDR1 MGHRA and CDR2 YSYEKL. In nucleotides, the CDR3 is TGCGCCAGCAGCCAAACGGGACAGATATTGGGCGAGCAGTACTTC. Protein product: CASSQTGQILGEQYF.

The CDR3 loop is CATSLMTGTGQETQYF. The CDR3 DNA reads as TGTGCCACCAGCCTAATGACCGGGACAGGGCAGGAGACCCAGTACTTC. The rearrangement links TRBV15 to TRBJ2-5; TRBD1 agrees at 9 bases. This CDR3 spans 16 amino acids. Germline V gene lookup returns CDR1 LNHNV and CDR2 YYDKDF (reference sequence). The V segment lost 5 bases and the J segment 5 bases; nucleotides outside the gene matches: 12.

This clone appeared once. This chain joins TRBV12-5 and TRBJ2-1; D might be TRBD1 (5 bases). Trimming took 7 bases from V and 7 from J, leaving 17 bases between them. The CDR3 is 14 residues long. Germline V gene sequence: CDR1 LGHNT, CDR2 FRNRAP. The CDR3 DNA sequence: TGTGCTAGTGCCAATAGTAGGGGCCGGAATGAGCAGTTCTTC. Translated: CASANSRGRNEQFF. Looking up the rest from reference TRBV12-5 and TRBJ2-1 gives the full variable domain: DARVTQTPRHKVTEMGQEVTMRCQPILGHNTVFWYRQTMMQGLELLAYFRNRAPLDDSGMPKDRFSAEMPDATLATLKIQPSEPRDSAVYFCASANSRGRNEQFFGPGTRLTVL.

V gene TRBV6-5 combines with J gene TRBJ2-3; 10 bases align to TRBD2. V lost 6 bases to trimming and J lost 1 base; unmatched junction nucleotides: 4. This CDR3 region has 15 residues. CDR1 is MNHEY and CDR2 is SVGAGI in the germline V gene. CDR3 in DNA: TGTGCCAGCAGCCTCGGACTAGCGGGCACAGATACGCAGTATTTT. It yields the protein CASSLGLAGTDTQYF.